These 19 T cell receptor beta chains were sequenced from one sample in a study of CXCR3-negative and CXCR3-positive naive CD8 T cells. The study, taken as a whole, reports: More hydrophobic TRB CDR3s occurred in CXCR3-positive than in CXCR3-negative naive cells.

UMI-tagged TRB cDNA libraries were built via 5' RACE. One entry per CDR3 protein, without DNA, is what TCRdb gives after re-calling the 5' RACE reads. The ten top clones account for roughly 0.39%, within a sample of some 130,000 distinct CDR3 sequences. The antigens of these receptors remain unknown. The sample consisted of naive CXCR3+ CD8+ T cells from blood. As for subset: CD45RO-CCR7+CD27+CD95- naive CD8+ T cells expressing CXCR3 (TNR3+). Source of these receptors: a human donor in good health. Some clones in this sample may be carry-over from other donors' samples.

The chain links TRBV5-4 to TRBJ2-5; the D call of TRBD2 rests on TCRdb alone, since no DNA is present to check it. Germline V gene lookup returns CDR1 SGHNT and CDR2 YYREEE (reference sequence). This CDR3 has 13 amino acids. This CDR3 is CASSFLLEETQYF.

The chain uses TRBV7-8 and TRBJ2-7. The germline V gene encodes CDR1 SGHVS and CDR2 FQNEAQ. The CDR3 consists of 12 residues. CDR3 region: CASSRESVEQYF.

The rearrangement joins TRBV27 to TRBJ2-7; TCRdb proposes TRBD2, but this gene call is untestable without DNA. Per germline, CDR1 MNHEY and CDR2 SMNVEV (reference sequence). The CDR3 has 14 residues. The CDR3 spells CASSFQRSIYEQYF.

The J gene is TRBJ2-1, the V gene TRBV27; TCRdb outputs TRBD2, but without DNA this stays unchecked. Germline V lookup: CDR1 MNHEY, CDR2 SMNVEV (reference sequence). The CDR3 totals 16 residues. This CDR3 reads CASSSLAGGPIDEQFF.

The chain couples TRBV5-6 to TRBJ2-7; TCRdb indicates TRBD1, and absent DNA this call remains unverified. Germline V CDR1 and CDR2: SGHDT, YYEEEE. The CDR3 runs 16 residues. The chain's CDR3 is CASSFSGWTGGNEQYF.

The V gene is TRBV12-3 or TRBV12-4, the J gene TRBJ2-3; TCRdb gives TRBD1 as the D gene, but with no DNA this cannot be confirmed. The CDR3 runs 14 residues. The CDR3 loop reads CASKFRGGTDTQYF.

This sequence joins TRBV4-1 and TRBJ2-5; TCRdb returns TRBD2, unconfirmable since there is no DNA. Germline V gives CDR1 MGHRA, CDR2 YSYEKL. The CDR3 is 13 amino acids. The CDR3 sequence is CASSGLGWETQYF.

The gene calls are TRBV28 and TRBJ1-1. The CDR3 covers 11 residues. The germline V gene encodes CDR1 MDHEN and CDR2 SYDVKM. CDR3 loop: CAHSRGTEAFF.

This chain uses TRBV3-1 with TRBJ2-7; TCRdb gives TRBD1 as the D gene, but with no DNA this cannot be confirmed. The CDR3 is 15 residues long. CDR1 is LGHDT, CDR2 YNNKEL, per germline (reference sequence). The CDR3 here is CASSQVPRTDYEQYF.

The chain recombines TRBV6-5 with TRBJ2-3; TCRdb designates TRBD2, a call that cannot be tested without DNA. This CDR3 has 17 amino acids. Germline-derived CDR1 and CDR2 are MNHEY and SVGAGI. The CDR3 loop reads CASSYSIPGLEGDTQYF.

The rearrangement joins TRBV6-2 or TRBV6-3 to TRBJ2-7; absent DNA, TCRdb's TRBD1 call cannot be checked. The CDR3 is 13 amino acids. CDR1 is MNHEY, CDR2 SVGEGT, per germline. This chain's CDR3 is CASGPGTTYEQYF.

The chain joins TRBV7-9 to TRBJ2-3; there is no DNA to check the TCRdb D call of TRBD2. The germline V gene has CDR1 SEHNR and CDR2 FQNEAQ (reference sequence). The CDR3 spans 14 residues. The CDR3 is CASIASGYTDTQYF.

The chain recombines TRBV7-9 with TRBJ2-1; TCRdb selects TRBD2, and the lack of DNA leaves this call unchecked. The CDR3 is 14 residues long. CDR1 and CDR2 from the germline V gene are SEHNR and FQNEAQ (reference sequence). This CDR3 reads CASEAGALFNEQFF.

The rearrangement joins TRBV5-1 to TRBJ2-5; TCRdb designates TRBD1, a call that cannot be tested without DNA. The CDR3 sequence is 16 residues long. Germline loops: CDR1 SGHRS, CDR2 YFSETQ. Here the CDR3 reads CASSTPTRDAQETQYF.

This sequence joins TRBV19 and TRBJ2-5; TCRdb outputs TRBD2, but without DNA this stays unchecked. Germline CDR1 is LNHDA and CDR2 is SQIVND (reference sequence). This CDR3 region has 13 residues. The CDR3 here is CASSWGTAGTQYF.

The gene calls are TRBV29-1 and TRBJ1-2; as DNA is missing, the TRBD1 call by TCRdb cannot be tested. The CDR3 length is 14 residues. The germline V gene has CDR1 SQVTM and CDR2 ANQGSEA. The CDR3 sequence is CSVPGSQGLEGYTF.

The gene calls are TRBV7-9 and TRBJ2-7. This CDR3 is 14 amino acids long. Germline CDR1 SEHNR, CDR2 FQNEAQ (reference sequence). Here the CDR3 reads CASSLGISGYEQYF.

The CDR3 loop reads CASTLAGSLRAFF. The V gene is TRBV19, the J gene TRBJ1-1. The CDR3 is 13 residues long. The germline gives CDR1 LNHDA, CDR2 SQIVND (reference sequence). The entire variable domain, with the rest obtained from reference TRBV19 and TRBJ1-1, is as follows: DGGITQSPKYLFRKEGQNVTLSCEQNLNHDAMYWYRQDPGQGLRLIYYSQIVNDFQKGDIAEGYSVSREKKESFPLTVTSAQKNPTAFYLCASTLAGSLRAFFGQGTRLTVV.

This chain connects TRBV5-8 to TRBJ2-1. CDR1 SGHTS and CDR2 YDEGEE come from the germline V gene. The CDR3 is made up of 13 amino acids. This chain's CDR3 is CASSRSSYNEQFF.